The source of this T cell receptor (beta chain) is a study of CD8+CD57+ T cells in acquired aplastic anemia. For sequencing, patients were chosen who had shown expansion of CD8+CD57+ cells by flow cytometry. By the time of blood sampling, patients had still received no therapy. CDR3 length equals 11 residues. Trimming stripped 3 bases from V and 7 bases from J, with 9 bases between. Germline V gives CDR1 SQVTM, CDR2 ANQGSEA. In this sample, this clonotype turned up once. Its antigen is undetermined. Study-wide results and caveats: Sharing between patients and controls was observed for twenty-nine CD8+ CDR3 sequences.

Profiling of TCR beta VDJ combinations and CDR3 sequences used genomic DNA as template. TCRdb passed the reads through MiXCR, listing each CDR3 protein once. This sample carries about 58,000 distinct CDR3 sequences, roughly three fifths of them seen once, and the ten largest clones take less than 20%. The sequenced sample consisted of sorted CD4+, CD8+, or CD8+CD57+ T cells (not recorded which) from PBMCs. This rearrangement joins TRBV29-1 to TRBJ1-2; no reliable D call. This TCR derives from a human donor with aplastic anemia. In nucleotides, the CDR3 is TGCAGCGTTGACACAACAGTTGGCTACACCTTC. Translation gives CSVDTTVGYTF.